One TCR beta chain is described in this entry. Its antigen is not known. The PCR used 60 Vbeta and 13 Jbeta primers. In the authors' methods: Around 11 million shared chains were among tens of millions of unique TCR beta chains counted in a later analysis. The method was immunoSEQ multiplex PCR; TCRdb's version includes in-frame clones alone and lacks a portion of them. That table supplies the V and J calls and clone size; D and trimming were determined from the DNA. The sample includes fewer than 150,000 clones, about 70% of them seen just once. This sample is part of a study of cytomegalovirus exposure and HLA in healthy donors. General study findings and limits: Productive rates of about 90% or about 30% were seen for most TCR beta V segments in an earlier analysis. CMV serostatus alone was available as immune exposure information.

The CDR3 covers 15 residues. The germline V gene encodes CDR1 MNHEY and CDR2 SMNVEV (reference sequence). V was clipped by 4 bases and J by 2 bases, with 15 bases between them. V usage is TRBV27 and J usage is TRBJ2-7; D might be TRBD1 (6 bases). The specimen sequenced was PBMCs. This sequence was found in a woman between 40 and 55 years old in good health and CMV-seronegative. CDR3 in amino acids: CASSSILRQAYEQYF. The CDR3 region has the DNA TGTGCCAGCAGTTCAATCCTGCGACAGGCCTACGAGCAGTACTTC.